The present TCR beta chain was sequenced within a study of identifying expanded T cells in peripheral blood. This CDR3 is 16 amino acids long. Germline V CDR1 and CDR2: SGHTA, FQGNSA. Trimming cost V 3 bases and J 4 bases; bases outside gene matches: 5. No infections or other immune events were documented during collection. Sequencing used immunoSEQ multiplex PCR; TCRdb keeps in-frame clones, though not all of them. Here the sample spans tens of thousands of clones, 87% being singletons. The TCR was taken from a person between 18 and 75 years old in good health. Sequenced material: blood. This chain links TRBV7-2 with TRBJ2-2; TRBD2 agrees at 10 bases. The CDR3, as DNA: TGTGCCAGCAGCTTTTCAGCGGGAGGGCCCACCGGGGAGCTGTTTTTT. Translation gives CASSFSAGGPTGELFF. Looking up the rest from reference TRBV7-2 and TRBJ2-2 gives the full variable domain: GAGVSQSPSNKVTEKGKDVELRCDPISGHTALYWYRQSLGQGLEFLIYFQGNSAPDKSGLPSDRFSAERTGGSVSTLTIQRTQQEDSAVYLCASSFSAGGPTGELFFGEGSRLTVL.